A single sample gave rise to the 10 T cell receptor beta chains below, sequenced in a study of Ad26.COV2.S vaccination and SARS-CoV-2 variants. TCRdb keeps only in-frame clones here, not all; method: immunoSEQ multiplex PCR. The profile shows some 520,000 clones, 87% of them singletons. Treatment in this sample: some 19 received Ad26.COV2.S at low or high dose, single or two shots; 5 received placebo; per-sample allocation not given. On day 63 after the first injection, vaccine and placebo recipients gave samples. This material consisted of peripheral blood, taken in a trial of Ad26.COV2.S vaccine versus placebo. These receptors all stem from a person between 18 and 65 years old who received the Ad26.COV2.S COVID-19 vaccine or a placebo.

This clone was seen more than once but under ten times. This chain links TRBV7-8 with TRBJ1-1, with TRBD1 identical over 7 bases. Trimming cost V 1 base and J 6 bases; bases outside gene matches: 11. This CDR3 contains 16 residues. The germline CDR1 and CDR2 sequences are SGHVS and FQNEAQ. The CDR3 DNA reads TGTGCCAGCAGCTTAGTGGCAGGGGGGTCCCGGGCTGAAGCTTTCTTT. Protein: CASSLVAGGSRAEAFF.

This chain links TRBV6-5 with TRBJ1-6; D remains ambiguous. V shed 7 bases and J shed 9 bases, with 19 bases lying between them. The CDR3 has 15 amino acids. Per germline, CDR1 MNHEY and CDR2 SVGAGI. DNA of the CDR3: TGTGCCAGCATCATAACCCCCACGGGGAGTTCACCCCTCCACTTT. It translates to CASIITPTGSSPLHF.

In its sample, this clone was seen a few times. This sequence joins TRBV20-1 and TRBJ2-7, with 11 nucleotides matching TRBD1. The CDR3 is 13 residues long. Unmatched junction bases numbered 2, after V lost 3 bases and J lost 4 bases. Germline loops: CDR1 DFQATT, CDR2 SNEGSKA (reference sequence). The CDR3 nucleotides are TGCAGTGCTAGTCGGGACAGGGGGTACGAGCAGTACTTC. Translated: CSASRDRGYEQYF.

This clone was seen a handful of times. The chain carries TRBV7-2 and TRBJ2-7, with 9 nucleotides matching TRBD1. The CDR3 is 15 amino acids. Germline V gene sequence: CDR1 SGHTA, CDR2 FQGNSA. The junction had 3 bases not matched to a gene; V was cut back by 1 base and J by 2 bases. As DNA, the CDR3 is TGTGCCAGCAGCTTAGTGGGACAGGGCCCCTACGAGCAGTACTTC. This encodes CASSLVGQGPYEQYF.

The chain links TRBV3-1 (or the pseudogene TRBV3-2) to TRBJ1-1, with a weak D call TRBD1 (5 bases). Germline values: CDR1 LGHDT, CDR2 YNNKEL (reference sequence). This CDR3 has 17 residues. V was pared by 3 bases and J by 4 bases, with 21 bases between. CDR3: CASSHPPGGGGGTEAFF. The CDR3 region has the DNA TGTGCCAGCAGCCACCCACCGGGTGGGGGGGGAGGCACTGAAGCTTTCTTT.

The chain links TRBV15 to TRBJ2-3; maybe TRBD2 (5 bases). Trimming took 2 bases from V and 1 from J, leaving 7 bases between them. The CDR3 spans 14 residues. Germline CDR1 LNHNV, CDR2 YYDKDF (reference sequence). CDR3 nucleotides: TGTGCCACCAGCAGACACGGGGGCACAGATACGCAGTATTTT. As protein: CATSRHGGTDTQYF.

This clone was seen once. This chain connects TRBV11-2 to TRBJ2-7; D may be TRBD2 (6 bases). Trimming took off 1 base at V and 3 bases at J, with 13 bases between the two ends. Germline V gene sequence: CDR1 SGHAT, CDR2 FQNNGV. The CDR3 covers 15 residues. The CDR3 DNA reads TGTGCCAGCAGCTTAGTTGTTAGCGGAAACTACGAGCAGTACTTC. Translated, it gives CASSLVVSGNYEQYF.

This chain joins TRBV19 and TRBJ1-3; D gene uncertain. Germline assignment: CDR1 LNHDA and CDR2 SQIVND (reference sequence). Trimming pared 6 bases from V and 2 bases from J, leaving 14 bases between. The CDR3 is 15 amino acids. The CDR3 spells CASRAVGAAGNTIYF. DNA for the CDR3: TGTGCCAGTAGAGCCGTGGGAGCTGCTGGAAACACCATATATTTT.

The V and J genes are TRBV29-1 and TRBJ2-1; TRBD1 might be the D (6 bases). The CDR3 is 11 amino acids. Trimming shortened V by 6 bases and J by 8 bases, and 11 bases separated the two germline ends. Germline V lookup: CDR1 SQVTM, CDR2 ANQGSEA. The CDR3 DNA sequence: TGCAGCGTAGCCAGGGGTTATGAGCAGTTCTTC. As protein: CSVARGYEQFF.

The chain carries TRBV7-2 and TRBJ2-4, with TRBD1 matching 10 bases. From germline, CDR1 is SGHTA and CDR2 FQGNSA. The CDR3 has 13 residues. Trimming removed 3 bases from V and 8 bases from J; junction bases left unmatched: 1. This chain's CDR3 is CASSFGTGDIQYF. In DNA, the CDR3 is TGTGCCAGCAGCTTCGGGACAGGGGACATTCAGTACTTC.